One sample yielded the 12 T cell receptor beta chains listed below, sequenced in a study of regulatory T cells in long-lasting Graves disease. Arm-PCR of CDR3 regions and iRepertoire HTBI primers were the basis on which TCR beta libraries were built. TCRdb recomputed calls from the multiplex PCR reads with MiXCR, one row per CDR3 protein. The table has 450,000 to 650,000 distinct CDR3 sequences, 15% to 20% seen once; the top ten hold roughly 25%. As to time point: newly diagnosed GD, antithyroid drugs for less than 3 months. From PBMCs, RNA was extracted and then used to make the TCR library. These data are also associated with another study on T cells in Graves' hyperthyroidism and ophthalmopathy.

The material was peripheral blood mononuclear cells (PBMCs), obtained at new diagnosis, from a patient treated with antithyroid drugs. Every receptor here comes from a woman aged 35-65 years with Graves disease.

There are many counts of this clonotype. The chain recombines TRBV28 with TRBJ1-2; D call uncertain. Trimming left V 7 bases short and J 0 bases short, with 18 bases between. CDR1 and CDR2 from the germline V gene are MDHEN and SYDVKM. The CDR3 runs 16 residues. The CDR3 DNA reads as TGTGCCAGCACCCCTTACCTCATGGGATCTAACTATGGCTACACCTTC. Translation gives CASTPYLMGSNYGYTF.

The chain recombines TRBV19 with TRBJ1-6, with D possibly being TRBD1 (5 bases). With 7 bases removed from V and 7 bases from J, the gap between germline ends came to 17 bases. Germline CDR1 and CDR2: LNHDA and SQIVND (reference sequence). This CDR3 contains 15 residues. The CDR3 loop is CASTMGLMTNSPLHF. The CDR3, as DNA: TGTGCCAGTACTATGGGACTCATGACAAATTCACCCCTCCACTTT.

This clonotype was counted only a few times. This rearrangement joins TRBV19 to TRBJ1-5; D gene uncertain. This CDR3 has 13 residues. Germline lookup yields CDR1 LNHDA and CDR2 SQIVND (reference sequence). With 5 bases removed from V and 5 bases from J, the gap between germline ends came to 10 bases. CDR3 protein: CASSEQRDQPQHF. The CDR3 DNA sequence: TGTGCCAGTAGTGAACAGAGGGATCAGCCCCAGCATTTT.

This clonotype was seen at least ten times. V gene TRBV11-3 combines with J gene TRBJ1-4, with TRBD1 as a possible D gene (5 bases). Germline CDR1 SGHNT, CDR2 YENEEA. V was cut by 5 bases and J by 8 bases, with 18 bases left in between. This CDR3 is built from 15 residues. CDR3 protein: CASSARRSGYEKLFF. The CDR3 region has the DNA TGTGCCAGCAGCGCGCGGCGTTCAGGGTACGAAAAACTGTTTTTT.

Points on this clonotype: A much larger clonotype is one base distant, so this may be a read error. The rearrangement links TRBV13 to TRBJ2-7; possible D gene TRBD1, 6 bases. Trimming cost V 5 bases and J 0 bases, with 17 bases left between them. CDR3 length: 16 amino acids. The germline V gene encodes CDR1 PRHDT and CDR2 FYEKMQ (reference sequence). The CDR3 loop is CASSLKGGPSSYEQYF. The CDR3 region has the DNA TGTGCCAGCAGCCTTAAAGGGGGACCAAGCTCCTACGAGCAGTACTTC.

This clonotype came up many times. The V and J genes are TRBV6-2 or TRBV6-3 and TRBJ1-1, with D unresolved. CDR1 and CDR2 (germline): MNHEY, SVGEGT. This CDR3 comprises 13 residues. V dropped 2 bases and J dropped 2 bases, with 6 bases sitting between them. The CDR3 is CASSYETNTEAFF. DNA for the CDR3: TGTGCCAGCAGTTACGAGACAAACACTGAAGCTTTCTTT.

In this sample, this clonotype turned up many times. V is TRBV12-3 or TRBV12-4 and J is TRBJ1-2; possibly TRBD1 for D (6 bases). With 2 bases removed from V and 8 bases from J, the gap between germline ends came to 12 bases. The CDR3 contains 13 residues. This CDR3 is CASSLSGALGYTF. The CDR3 bases are TGTGCCAGCAGTTTATCGGGGGCGCTGGGCTACACCTTC.

This clonotype was counted many times. The chain has TRBV6-1 and TRBJ2-2; D possibly corresponds to TRBD2 (6 bases). CDR1 MNHNS and CDR2 SASEGT come from the germline V gene. CDR3 length: 12 residues. V was cut by 6 bases and J by 7 bases, with 9 bases left in between. The CDR3 reads CASRLSGGELFF. The CDR3 DNA follows: TGTGCCAGCAGACTTAGCGGCGGGGAGCTGTTTTTT.

The sample holds many counts of this clonotype. The chain has TRBV6-1 and TRBJ1-6, with TRBD1 identical over 7 bases. Germline CDR1 and CDR2: MNHNS and SASEGT. The length of the CDR3 is 15 residues. The V gene end was trimmed by 6 bases and the J gene end by 7 bases; junction bases not matched to a gene: 9. The CDR3 loop reads CASRSSGTENSPLHF. The CDR3 DNA sequence: TGTGCCAGCAGGTCCTCCGGGACAGAGAATTCACCCCTCCACTTT.

This clonotype was seen ten or more times. This chain links TRBV13 with TRBJ1-1, with D uncertain. Germline CDR1 and CDR2: PRHDT and FYEKMQ (reference sequence). The germline V and J ends were trimmed by 4 bases and 7 bases, with 10 bases remaining between them. There are 12 residues in the CDR3. This chain's CDR3 is CASSSRPGEAFF. DNA for the CDR3: TGTGCCAGCAGCTCCCGACCTGGTGAAGCTTTCTTT.

The J gene is TRBJ1-1, the V gene TRBV5-1, with D unresolved. Germline-derived CDR1 and CDR2 are SGHRS and YFSETQ. This CDR3 comprises 16 residues. V was cut by 4 bases and J by 4 bases, with 20 bases left in between. This CDR3 reads CASSETPGRVGTEAFF. CDR3 DNA sequence: TGCGCCAGCAGCGAGACCCCGGGGAGGGTTGGCACTGAAGCTTTCTTT. Using reference TRBV5-1 and TRBJ1-1 for the parts outside the CDR3, the full variable domain is KAGVTQTPRYLIKTRGQQVTLSCSPISGHRSVSWYQQTPGQGLQFLFEYFSETQRNKGNFPGRFSGRQFSNSRSEMNVSTLELGDSALYLCASSETPGRVGTEAFFGQGTRLTVV.

This clonotype was observed a few times. The genes are TRBV20-1 and TRBJ1-1; the D is unclear. V was trimmed by 6 bases and J by 4 bases, leaving 15 bases between them. The CDR3 length is 13 residues. Looked up from germline, CDR1 is DFQATT and CDR2 is SNEGSKA (reference sequence). The DNA of the CDR3 is TGCAGTGCCGCGTCCCCGGGAGGCACTGAAGCTTTCTTT. Its protein product is CSAASPGGTEAFF.